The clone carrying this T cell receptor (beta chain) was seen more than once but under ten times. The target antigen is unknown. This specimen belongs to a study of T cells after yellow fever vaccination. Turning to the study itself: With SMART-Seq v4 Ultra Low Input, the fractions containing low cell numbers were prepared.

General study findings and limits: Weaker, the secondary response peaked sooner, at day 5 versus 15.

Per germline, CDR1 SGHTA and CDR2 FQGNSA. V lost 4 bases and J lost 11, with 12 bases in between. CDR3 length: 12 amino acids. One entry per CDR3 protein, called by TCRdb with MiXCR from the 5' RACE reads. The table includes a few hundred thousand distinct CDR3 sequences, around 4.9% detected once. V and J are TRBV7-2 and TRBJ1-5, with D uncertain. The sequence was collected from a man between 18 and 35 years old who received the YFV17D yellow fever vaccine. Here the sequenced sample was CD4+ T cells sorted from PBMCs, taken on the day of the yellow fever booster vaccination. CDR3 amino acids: CASSSSNLAQHF. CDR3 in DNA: TGTGCCAGCAGCTCCTCAAACCTGGCCCAGCATTTT.